A selection of T cell receptor beta chains follows, all from one sample in a study of radiation and T cells in renal cell carcinoma. Sequencing used immunoSEQ multiplex PCR; TCRdb keeps in-frame clones, though not all of them. Of 100,000 to 150,000 clones in the sample, around 89% were seen once. Specimen: blood, collected from a patient whose treatment included radiotherapy and nephrectomy. These receptors were obtained from a woman in her 70s with renal cell carcinoma. CDR3s include the opening cysteine and the closing phenylalanine or tryptophan. D genes are given only for firm matches. Clone size is not always given. Where it is, it says once, few, many or a class for expanded clones.

j_gene: TRBJ2-7; d_gene: NA; v_gene: TRBV27; abundance: NA; CDR3aa: CASSPSPARLSYEQYF; CDR3nt: TGTGCCAGCAGTCCTAGCCCCGCCCGGCTCTCCTACGAGCAGTACTTC
j_gene: TRBJ2-5; d_gene: NA; v_gene: TRBV5-4; abundance: NA; CDR3aa: CASSSYPGPEETQYF; CDR3nt: TGTGCCAGCAGCTCCTACCCTGGGCCCGAAGAGACCCAGTACTTC
j_gene: TRBJ2-7; d_gene: NA; v_gene: TRBV9; abundance: NA; CDR3aa: CASSPGAQGLYEQYF; CDR3nt: TGTGCCAGCAGCCCGGGGGCCCAGGGCCTCTACGAGCAGTACTTC
j_gene: TRBJ2-7; d_gene: NA; v_gene: TRBV7-3; abundance: NA; CDR3aa: CASSLLKGNYEQYF; CDR3nt: TGTGCCAGCAGCTTACTCAAGGGTAATTACGAGCAGTACTTC
j_gene: TRBJ2-2; d_gene: NA; v_gene: TRBV21-1; abundance: NA; CDR3aa: CASSKCRGRANELFF; CDR3nt: TGTGCCAGCAGCAAATGCAGGGGAAGGGCGAATGAGCTGTTTTTT
j_gene: TRBJ1-6; d_gene: TRBD1; v_gene: TRBV6-6; abundance: NA; CDR3aa: CASSFDRGRSPLHF; CDR3nt: TGTGCCAGCAGTTTCGACAGGGGGCGTTCACCCCTCCACTTT
j_gene: TRBJ2-7; d_gene: TRBD1; v_gene: TRBV7-2; abundance: NA; CDR3aa: CASSWDRVNEQYF; CDR3nt: TGTGCCAGCAGCTGGGACAGGGTCAACGAGCAGTACTTC
j_gene: TRBJ2-1; d_gene: NA; v_gene: TRBV6-1; abundance: once; CDR3aa: CASSERTPQGNEQFF; CDR3nt: TGTGCCAGCAGTGAAAGGACCCCCCAAGGGAATGAGCAGTTCTTC
j_gene: TRBJ1-6; d_gene: NA; v_gene: TRBV6-1; abundance: NA; CDR3aa: CASSEGQTFNSPLHF; CDR3nt: TGTGCCAGCAGTGAGGGACAAACCTTTAATTCACCCCTCCACTTT
j_gene: TRBJ1-1; d_gene: NA; v_gene: TRBV5-1; abundance: NA; CDR3aa: CASSLVQRSNTEAFF; CDR3nt: TGCGCCAGCAGCTTAGTTCAGAGATCGAACACTGAAGCTTTCTTT
j_gene: TRBJ1-1; d_gene: TRBD1; v_gene: TRBV30; abundance: NA; CDR3aa: CAWSVRDRGYTEAFF; CDR3nt: TGTGCCTGGAGTGTACGGGACAGGGGATATACTGAAGCTTTCTTT
j_gene: TRBJ2-7; d_gene: NA; v_gene: TRBV5-1; abundance: NA; CDR3aa: CASSLQGGNYEQYF; CDR3nt: TGCGCCAGCAGTCTCCAGGGGGGGAATTACGAGCAGTACTTC
j_gene: TRBJ2-7; d_gene: NA; v_gene: TRBV13; abundance: NA; CDR3aa: CASSTQDGYEQYF; CDR3nt: TGTGCCAGCAGCACCCAGGACGGCTACGAGCAGTACTTC
j_gene: TRBJ2-5; d_gene: NA; v_gene: TRBV11-2; abundance: NA; CDR3aa: CASSLVGRETQYF; CDR3nt: TGTGCCAGCAGCTTAGTAGGCAGGGAGACCCAGTACTTC
j_gene: TRBJ1-5; d_gene: TRBD1; v_gene: TRBV6-6; abundance: NA; CDR3aa: CASRPTGGIGQPQHF; CDR3nt: TGTGCCAGCAGGCCGACAGGGGGCATCGGTCAGCCCCAGCATTTT
j_gene: TRBJ2-1; d_gene: NA; v_gene: TRBV7-6; abundance: NA; CDR3aa: CASSLSRGDEQFF; CDR3nt: TGTGCCAGCAGCTTATCAAGGGGGGATGAGCAGTTCTTC
j_gene: TRBJ2-2; d_gene: NA; v_gene: TRBV29-1; abundance: once; CDR3aa: CSVGKPNTGELFF; CDR3nt: TGCAGCGTCGGTAAGCCGAACACCGGGGAGCTGTTTTTT
j_gene: TRBJ2-7; d_gene: TRBD2; v_gene: TRBV2; abundance: few; CDR3aa: CASSEGALAGYVQYF; CDR3nt: TGTGCCAGCAGTGAAGGGGCCCTAGCGGGATACGTTCAGTACTTC
j_gene: TRBJ2-1; d_gene: TRBD1; v_gene: TRBV9; abundance: NA; CDR3aa: CASSVSGTGVANEQFF; CDR3nt: TGTGCCAGCAGCGTATCCGGGACAGGGGTGGCAAATGAGCAGTTCTTC
j_gene: TRBJ2-3; d_gene: TRBD2; v_gene: TRBV4-2; abundance: NA; CDR3aa: CASSHPPGLAGVDTQYF; CDR3nt: TGTGCCAGCAGCCATCCACCGGGACTAGCGGGGGTCGATACGCAGTATTTT
j_gene: TRBJ1-6; d_gene: NA; v_gene: TRBV30; abundance: NA; CDR3aa: CAWSVVTVNSPLHF; CDR3nt: TGTGCCTGGAGTGTAGTAACAGTTAATTCACCCCTCCACTTT
j_gene: TRBJ1-6; d_gene: NA; v_gene: TRBV27; abundance: NA; CDR3aa: CASSLYGGYNYNSPLHF; CDR3nt: TGTGCCAGCAGTTTATATGGGGGTTATAACTATAATTCACCCCTCCACTTT
j_gene: TRBJ2-7; d_gene: NA; v_gene: TRBV7-3; abundance: NA; CDR3aa: CASSLNGQSSYEQYF; CDR3nt: TGTGCCAGCAGCTTAAACGGGCAGAGCTCCTACGAGCAGTACTTC
j_gene: TRBJ2-7; d_gene: NA; v_gene: TRBV5-1; abundance: NA; CDR3aa: CASSLAGGTYEQYF; CDR3nt: TGCGCCAGCAGCTTGGCTGGGGGCACATACGAGCAGTACTTC
j_gene: TRBJ2-1; d_gene: NA; v_gene: TRBV10-3; abundance: NA; CDR3aa: CAIRRETYNEQFF; CDR3nt: TGTGCCATCAGACGGGAGACCTACAATGAGCAGTTCTTC
j_gene: TRBJ2-7; d_gene: TRBD1; v_gene: TRBV7-2; abundance: NA; CDR3aa: CASSLQGALDEQYF; CDR3nt: TGTGCCAGCAGCCTACAGGGGGCGCTCGACGAGCAGTACTTC
j_gene: TRBJ1-6; d_gene: TRBD1; v_gene: TRBV7-3; abundance: NA; CDR3aa: CASSLKSGTAAHF; CDR3nt: TGTGCCAGCAGCTTAAAAAGTGGGACAGCTGCTCACTTT
j_gene: TRBJ1-4; d_gene: TRBD1; v_gene: TRBV5-1; abundance: NA; CDR3aa: CASSATGPTNEKLFF; CDR3nt: TGCGCCAGCAGCGCGACAGGGCCAACTAATGAAAAACTGTTTTTT
j_gene: TRBJ2-7; d_gene: TRBD2; v_gene: TRBV30; abundance: NA; CDR3aa: CAWNPHKVAGKNDEQYF; CDR3nt: TGTGCCTGGAACCCCCACAAGGTAGCGGGGAAAAACGACGAGCAGTACTTC
j_gene: TRBJ2-5; d_gene: NA; v_gene: TRBV9; abundance: NA; CDR3aa: CASSVGPTGYQETQYF; CDR3nt: TGTGCCAGCAGCGTAGGACCAACCGGGTACCAAGAGACCCAGTACTTC
j_gene: TRBJ2-5; d_gene: TRBD1; v_gene: TRBV27; abundance: NA; CDR3aa: CASRRDRWGDGTQYF; CDR3nt: TGTGCCAGCAGACGGGACAGGTGGGGAGATGGGACCCAGTACTTC
j_gene: TRBJ2-5; d_gene: TRBD2; v_gene: TRBV7-2; abundance: once; CDR3aa: CASSLIVTSGQETQYF; CDR3nt: TGTGCCAGCAGCTTAATCGTTACTAGCGGTCAAGAGACCCAGTACTTC
j_gene: TRBJ2-3; d_gene: TRBD1; v_gene: TRBV18; abundance: NA; CDR3aa: CASSYGQGSTDTQYF; CDR3nt: TGTGCCAGCTCATACGGACAGGGTAGCACAGATACGCAGTATTTT
j_gene: TRBJ1-3; d_gene: NA; v_gene: TRBV18; abundance: NA; CDR3aa: CASSPPSTGNTIYF; CDR3nt: TGTGCCAGCTCACCTCCCTCGACTGGAAACACCATATATTTT
j_gene: TRBJ1-1; d_gene: NA; v_gene: TRBV7-2; abundance: NA; CDR3aa: CASLEGFGSRAFF; CDR3nt: TGTGCCAGCCTGGAGGGGTTCGGGAGTCGAGCTTTCTTT
j_gene: TRBJ1-5; d_gene: NA; v_gene: TRBV19; abundance: NA; CDR3aa: CASSSPRDTFSNQPQHF; CDR3nt: TGTGCCAGTAGTTCCCCTCGGGACACTTTTAGCAATCAGCCCCAGCATTTT
j_gene: TRBJ1-1; d_gene: NA; v_gene: TRBV5-4; abundance: NA; CDR3aa: CASSLLAGYNTEAFF; CDR3nt: TGTGCCAGCAGCTTGCTTGCGGGGTATAACACTGAAGCTTTCTTT
j_gene: TRBJ1-1; d_gene: NA; v_gene: TRBV28; abundance: NA; CDR3aa: CAGPNEAFF; CDR3nt: TGTGCCGGTCCGAATGAAGCTTTCTTT
j_gene: TRBJ1-2; d_gene: NA; v_gene: TRBV2; abundance: NA; CDR3aa: CASRQTGANYGYTF; CDR3nt: TGTGCCAGCAGGCAGACAGGAGCTAACTATGGCTACACCTTC
j_gene: TRBJ2-5; d_gene: TRBD2; v_gene: TRBV15; abundance: NA; CDR3aa: CATSPRGLADFKETQYF; CDR3nt: TGTGCCACCAGCCCCCGCGGACTAGCGGATTTTAAAGAGACCCAGTACTTC
j_gene: TRBJ2-1; d_gene: NA; v_gene: TRBV7-2; abundance: NA; CDR3aa: CASSLSMGAGAFRNEQFF; CDR3nt: TGTGCCAGCAGCTTATCGATGGGGGCGGGGGCCTTTAGGAATGAGCAGTTCTTC
j_gene: TRBJ1-6; d_gene: TRBD1; v_gene: TRBV11-3; abundance: NA; CDR3aa: CASSATGGISSPLHF; CDR3nt: TGTGCCAGCAGCGCAACAGGGGGGATTAGTTCACCCCTCCACTTT
j_gene: TRBJ2-7; d_gene: NA; v_gene: TRBV5-1; abundance: NA; CDR3aa: CASSLDRVGNEQYF; CDR3nt: TGCGCCAGCAGCTTGGACAGGGTCGGGAACGAGCAGTACTTC
j_gene: TRBJ2-1; d_gene: NA; v_gene: TRBV7-2; abundance: once; CDR3aa: CASSLAGGVKQFF; CDR3nt: TGTGCCAGCAGCTTAGCGGGTGGGGTTAAGCAGTTCTTC